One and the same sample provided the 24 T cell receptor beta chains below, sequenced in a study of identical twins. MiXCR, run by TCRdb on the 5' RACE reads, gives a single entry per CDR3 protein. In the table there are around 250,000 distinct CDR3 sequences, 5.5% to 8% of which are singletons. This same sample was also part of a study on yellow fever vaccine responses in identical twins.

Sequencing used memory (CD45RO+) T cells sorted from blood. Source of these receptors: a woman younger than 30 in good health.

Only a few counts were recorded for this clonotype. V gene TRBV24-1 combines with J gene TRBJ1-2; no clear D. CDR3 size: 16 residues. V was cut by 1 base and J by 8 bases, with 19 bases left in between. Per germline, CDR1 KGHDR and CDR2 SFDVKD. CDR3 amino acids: CATSDLPMDHAGGYTF. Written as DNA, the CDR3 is TGTGCCACCAGTGATTTACCTATGGACCACGCTGGGGGCTACACCTTC.

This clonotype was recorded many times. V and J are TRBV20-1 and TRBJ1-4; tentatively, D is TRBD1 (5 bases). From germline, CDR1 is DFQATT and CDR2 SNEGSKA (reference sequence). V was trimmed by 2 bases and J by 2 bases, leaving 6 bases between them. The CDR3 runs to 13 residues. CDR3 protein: CSARWGTNEKLFF. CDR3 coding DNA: TGCAGTGCTAGATGGGGGACTAATGAAAAACTGTTTTTT.

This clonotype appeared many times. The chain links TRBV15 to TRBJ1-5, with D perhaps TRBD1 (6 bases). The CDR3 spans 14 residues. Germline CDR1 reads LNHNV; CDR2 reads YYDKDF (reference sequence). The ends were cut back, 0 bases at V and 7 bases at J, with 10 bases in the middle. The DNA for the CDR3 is TGTGCCACCAGCAGAGAAGGGGGGAACCAGCCCCAGCATTTT. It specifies CATSREGGNQPQHF.

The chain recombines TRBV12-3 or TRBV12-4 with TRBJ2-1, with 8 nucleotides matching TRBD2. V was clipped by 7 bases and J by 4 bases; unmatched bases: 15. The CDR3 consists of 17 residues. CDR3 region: CASIKSSIAGRYNEQFF. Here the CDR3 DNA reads TGTGCCAGCATTAAAAGTAGCATAGCGGGGAGATACAATGAGCAGTTCTTC.

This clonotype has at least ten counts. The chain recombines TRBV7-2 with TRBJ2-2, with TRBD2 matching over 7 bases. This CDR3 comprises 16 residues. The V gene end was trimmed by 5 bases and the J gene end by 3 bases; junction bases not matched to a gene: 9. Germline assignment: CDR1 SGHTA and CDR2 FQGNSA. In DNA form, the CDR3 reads TGTGCCAGCAGCCCCGCTAGCGGAGGATACACCGGGGAGCTGTTTTTT. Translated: CASSPASGGYTGELFF. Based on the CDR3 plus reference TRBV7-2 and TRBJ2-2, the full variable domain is GAGVSQSPSNKVTEKGKDVELRCDPISGHTALYWYRQSLGQGLEFLIYFQGNSAPDKSGLPSDRFSAERTGGSVSTLTIQRTQQEDSAVYLCASSPASGGYTGELFFGEGSRLTVL.

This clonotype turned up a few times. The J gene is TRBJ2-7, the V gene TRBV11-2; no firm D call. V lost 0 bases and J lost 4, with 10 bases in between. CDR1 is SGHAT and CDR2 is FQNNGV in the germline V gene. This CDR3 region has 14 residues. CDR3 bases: TGTGCCAGCAGCTTAGAGGGCAGAACTTACGAGCAGTACGTC. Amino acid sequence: CASSLEGRTYEQYV.

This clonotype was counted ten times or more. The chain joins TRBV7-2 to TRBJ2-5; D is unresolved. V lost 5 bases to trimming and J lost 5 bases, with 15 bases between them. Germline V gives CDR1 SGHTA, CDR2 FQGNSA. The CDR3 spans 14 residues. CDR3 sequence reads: CASSPRPLVETQYF. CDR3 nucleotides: TGTGCCAGCAGCCCACGACCTTTAGTTGAGACCCAGTACTTC.

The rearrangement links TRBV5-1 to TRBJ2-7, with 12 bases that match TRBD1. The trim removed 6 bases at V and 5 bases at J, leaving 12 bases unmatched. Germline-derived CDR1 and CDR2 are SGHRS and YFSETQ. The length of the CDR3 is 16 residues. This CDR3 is CASIEPGQGAGDEQYV. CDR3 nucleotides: TGCGCCAGCATAGAACCGGGACAGGGGGCCGGGGACGAGCAGTACGTC.

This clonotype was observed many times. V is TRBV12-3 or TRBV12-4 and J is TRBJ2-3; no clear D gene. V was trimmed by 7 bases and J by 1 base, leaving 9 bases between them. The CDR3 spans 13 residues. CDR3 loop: CASTEYGTDTQYF. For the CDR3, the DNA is TGTGCCAGCACAGAGTACGGCACAGATACGCAGTATTTT.

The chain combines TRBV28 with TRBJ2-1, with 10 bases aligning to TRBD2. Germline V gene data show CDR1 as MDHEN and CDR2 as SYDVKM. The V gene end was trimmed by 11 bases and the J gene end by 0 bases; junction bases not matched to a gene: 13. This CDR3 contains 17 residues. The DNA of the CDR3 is TGTGCCGTCTACGGGACTAGCGACTTGAGCTCCTACAATGAGCAGTTCTTC. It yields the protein CAVYGTSDLSSYNEQFF. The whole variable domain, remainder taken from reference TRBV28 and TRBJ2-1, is DVKVTQSSRYLVKRTGEKVFLECVQDMDHENMFWYRQDPGLGLRLIYFSYDVKMKEKGDIPEGYSVSREKKERFSLILESASTNQTSMYLCAVYGTSDLSSYNEQFFGPGTRLTVL.

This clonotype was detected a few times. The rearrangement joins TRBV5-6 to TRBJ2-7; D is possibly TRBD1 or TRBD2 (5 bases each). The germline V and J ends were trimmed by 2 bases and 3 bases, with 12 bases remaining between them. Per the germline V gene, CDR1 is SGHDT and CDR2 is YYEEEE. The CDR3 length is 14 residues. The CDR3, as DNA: TGTGCCAGCAGCTTCGGGGCTCTCTTCTACGAGCAGTACTTC. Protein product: CASSFGALFYEQYF.

The CDR3 spells CASSDSNGGRDTQYF. In nucleotides, the CDR3 is TGTGCCAGCAGTGACTCGAATGGGGGCCGCGATACGCAGTATTTT. The chain has TRBV6-4 and TRBJ2-3; possible D gene TRBD1, 6 bases. The V gene's germline CDR1 is MRHNA and CDR2 SNTAGT. This CDR3 is 15 amino acids long. V was shortened by 0 bases and J by 6 bases, with 13 bases between the two germline ends.

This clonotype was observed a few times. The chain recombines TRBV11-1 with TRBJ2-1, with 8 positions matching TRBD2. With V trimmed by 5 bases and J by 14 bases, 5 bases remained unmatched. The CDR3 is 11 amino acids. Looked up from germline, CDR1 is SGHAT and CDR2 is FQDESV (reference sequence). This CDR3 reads CASSPGGVKFF. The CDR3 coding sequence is TGTGCCAGCAGCCCCGGGGGGGTTAAGTTCTTC.

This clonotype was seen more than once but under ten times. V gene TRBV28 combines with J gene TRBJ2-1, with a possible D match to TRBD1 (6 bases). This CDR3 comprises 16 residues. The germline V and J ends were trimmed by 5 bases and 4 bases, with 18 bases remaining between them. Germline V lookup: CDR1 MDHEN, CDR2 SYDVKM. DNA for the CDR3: TGTGCCAGCAGTATCATTACAGGGACCCCATACAATGAGCAGTTCTTC. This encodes CASSIITGTPYNEQFF.

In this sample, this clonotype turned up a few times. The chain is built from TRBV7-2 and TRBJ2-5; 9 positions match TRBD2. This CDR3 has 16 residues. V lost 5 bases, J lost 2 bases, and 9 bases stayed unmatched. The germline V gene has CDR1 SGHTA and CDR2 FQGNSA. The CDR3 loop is CASSHIAGATQETQYF. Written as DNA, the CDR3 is TGTGCCAGCAGCCACATAGCGGGGGCGACTCAAGAGACCCAGTACTTC.

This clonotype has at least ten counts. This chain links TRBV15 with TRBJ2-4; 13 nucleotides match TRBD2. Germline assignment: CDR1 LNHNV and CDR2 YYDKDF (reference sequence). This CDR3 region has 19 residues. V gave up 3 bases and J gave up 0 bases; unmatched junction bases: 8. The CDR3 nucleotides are TGTGCCACCAGCAGGGGACTAGCGGGGTCGACCATAGCCAAAAACATTCAGTACTTC. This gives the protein CATSRGLAGSTIAKNIQYF.

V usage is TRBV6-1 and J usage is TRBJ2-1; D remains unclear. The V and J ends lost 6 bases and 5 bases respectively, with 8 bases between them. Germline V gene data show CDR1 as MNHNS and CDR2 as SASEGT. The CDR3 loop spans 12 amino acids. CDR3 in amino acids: CASSPVNNEQFF. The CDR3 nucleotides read TGTGCCAGCAGCCCAGTTAACAATGAGCAGTTCTTC.

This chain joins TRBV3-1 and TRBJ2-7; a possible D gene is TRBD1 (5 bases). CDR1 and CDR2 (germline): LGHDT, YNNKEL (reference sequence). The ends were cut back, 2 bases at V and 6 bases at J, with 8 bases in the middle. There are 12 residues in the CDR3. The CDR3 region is CASSQMGREQYF. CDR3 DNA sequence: TGTGCCAGCAGCCAAATGGGGCGCGAGCAGTACTTC.

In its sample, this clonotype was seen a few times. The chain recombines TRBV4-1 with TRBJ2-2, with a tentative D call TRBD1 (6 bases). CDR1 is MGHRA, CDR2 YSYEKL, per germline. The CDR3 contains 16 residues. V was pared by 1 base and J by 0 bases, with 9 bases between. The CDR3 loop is CASSQGGQTNTGELFF. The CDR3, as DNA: TGCGCCAGCAGCCAAGGCGGACAGACGAACACCGGGGAGCTGTTTTTT.

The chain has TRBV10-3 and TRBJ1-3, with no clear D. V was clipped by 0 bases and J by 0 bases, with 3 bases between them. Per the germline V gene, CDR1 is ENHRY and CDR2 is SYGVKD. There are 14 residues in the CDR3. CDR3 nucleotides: TGTGCCATCAGTGAGTCTAGCTCTGGAAACACCATATATTTT. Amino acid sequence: CAISESSSGNTIYF.

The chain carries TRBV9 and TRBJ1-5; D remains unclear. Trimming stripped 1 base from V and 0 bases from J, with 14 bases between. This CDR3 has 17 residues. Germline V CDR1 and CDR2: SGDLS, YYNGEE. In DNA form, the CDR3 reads TGTGCCAGCAGCGTAAGAGAATGGGTCTATAGCAATCAGCCCCAGCATTTT. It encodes CASSVREWVYSNQPQHF.

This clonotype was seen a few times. This CDR3 reads CAIKAGTGTSGANVLTF. The CDR3 DNA reads as TGTGCCATCAAGGCCGGGACAGGTACCTCTGGGGCCAACGTCCTGACTTTC. V gene TRBV27 combines with J gene TRBJ2-6; 8 nucleotides line up with TRBD1. J lost 0 bases, V lost 10 bases, and 11 bases had no gene match. The CDR3 spans 17 residues. CDR1 and CDR2 from the germline V gene are MNHEY and SMNVEV (reference sequence).

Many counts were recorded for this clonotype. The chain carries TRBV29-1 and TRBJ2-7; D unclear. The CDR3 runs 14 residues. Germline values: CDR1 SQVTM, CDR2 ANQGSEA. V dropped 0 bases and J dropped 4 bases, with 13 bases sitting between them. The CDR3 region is CSVEDRAHGYEQYF. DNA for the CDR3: TGCAGCGTTGAAGATCGTGCTCATGGGTACGAGCAGTACTTC.

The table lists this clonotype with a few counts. The CDR3 sequence: CATSDWVRPEQFF. The CDR3 bases are TGTGCCACCAGTGATTGGGTCAGACCTGAGCAGTTCTTC. The rearrangement links TRBV24-1 to TRBJ2-1; D remains ambiguous. Germline loops: CDR1 KGHDR, CDR2 SFDVKD. The V gene lost 2 bases and the J gene lost 9 bases, with 10 bases spanning the gap. The CDR3 totals 13 residues.